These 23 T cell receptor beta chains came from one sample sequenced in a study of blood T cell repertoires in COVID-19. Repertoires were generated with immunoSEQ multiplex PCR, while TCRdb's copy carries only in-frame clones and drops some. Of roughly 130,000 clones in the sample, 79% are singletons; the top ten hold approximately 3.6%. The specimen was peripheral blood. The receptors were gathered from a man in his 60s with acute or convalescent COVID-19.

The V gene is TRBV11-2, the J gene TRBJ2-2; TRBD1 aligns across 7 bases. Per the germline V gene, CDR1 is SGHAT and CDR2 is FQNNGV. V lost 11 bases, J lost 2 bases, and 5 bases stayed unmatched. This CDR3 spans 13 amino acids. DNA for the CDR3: TGTGCCCTAGGGGACAGAAACACCGGGGAGCTGTTTTTT. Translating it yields CALGDRNTGELFF.

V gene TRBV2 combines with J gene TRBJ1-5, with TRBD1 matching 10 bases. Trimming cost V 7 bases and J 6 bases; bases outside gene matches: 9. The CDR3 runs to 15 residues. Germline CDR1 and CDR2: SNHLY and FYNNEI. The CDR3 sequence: CASIRDRGLGQPQHF. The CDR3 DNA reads TGTGCCAGCATCCGGGACAGGGGTCTCGGTCAGCCCCAGCATTTT.

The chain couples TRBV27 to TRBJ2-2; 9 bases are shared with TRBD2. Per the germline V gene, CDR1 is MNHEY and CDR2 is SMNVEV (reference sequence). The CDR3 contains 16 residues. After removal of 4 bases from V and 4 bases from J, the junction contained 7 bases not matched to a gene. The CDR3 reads CASSSLAGIPTGELFF. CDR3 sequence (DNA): TGTGCCAGCAGTTCGCTAGCGGGAATCCCCACCGGGGAGCTGTTTTTT.

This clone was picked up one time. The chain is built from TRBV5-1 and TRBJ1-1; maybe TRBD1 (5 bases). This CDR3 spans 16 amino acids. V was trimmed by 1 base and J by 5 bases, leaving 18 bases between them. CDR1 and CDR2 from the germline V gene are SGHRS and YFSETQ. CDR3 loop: CASSLSGVSGLTEAFF. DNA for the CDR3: TGCGCCAGCAGCTTGTCGGGGGTTTCTGGTTTAACTGAAGCTTTCTTT.

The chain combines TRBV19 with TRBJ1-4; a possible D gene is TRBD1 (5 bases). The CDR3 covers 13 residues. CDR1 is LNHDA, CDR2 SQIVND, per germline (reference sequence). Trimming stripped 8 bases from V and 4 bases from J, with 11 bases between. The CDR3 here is CASGEGNNEKLFF. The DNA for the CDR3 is TGTGCCAGTGGGGAGGGGAATAATGAAAAACTGTTTTTT.

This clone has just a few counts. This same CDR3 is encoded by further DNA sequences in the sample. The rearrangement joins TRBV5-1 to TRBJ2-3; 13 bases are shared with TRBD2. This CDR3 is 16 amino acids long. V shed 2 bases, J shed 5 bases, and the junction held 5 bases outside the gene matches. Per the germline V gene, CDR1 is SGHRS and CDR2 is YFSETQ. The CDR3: CASSLGLAGVGDTQYF. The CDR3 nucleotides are TGCGCCAGCAGCTTAGGACTAGCGGGAGTCGGAGATACGCAGTATTTT.

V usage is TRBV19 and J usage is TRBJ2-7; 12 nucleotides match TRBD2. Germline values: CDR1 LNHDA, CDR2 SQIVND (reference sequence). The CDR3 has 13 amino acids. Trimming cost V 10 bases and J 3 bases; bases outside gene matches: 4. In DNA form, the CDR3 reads TGTGCCACCGGGACTAGCGGGTTCTACGAGCAGTACTTC. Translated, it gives CATGTSGFYEQYF.

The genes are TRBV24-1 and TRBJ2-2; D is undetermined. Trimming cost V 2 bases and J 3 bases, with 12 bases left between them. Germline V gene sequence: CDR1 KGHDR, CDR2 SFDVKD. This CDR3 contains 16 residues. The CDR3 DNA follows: TGTGCCACCAGTGATTCCCTAGACCGGTACACCGGGGAGCTGTTTTTT. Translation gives CATSDSLDRYTGELFF.

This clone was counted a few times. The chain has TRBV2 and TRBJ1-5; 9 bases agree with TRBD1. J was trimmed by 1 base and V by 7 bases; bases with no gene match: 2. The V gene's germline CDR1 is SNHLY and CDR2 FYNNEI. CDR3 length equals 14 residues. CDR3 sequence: CASNDRGSNQPQHF. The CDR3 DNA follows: TGTGCCAGCAACGACAGGGGGAGCAATCAGCCCCAGCATTTT. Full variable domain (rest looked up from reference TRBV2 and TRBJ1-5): EPEVTQTPSHQVTQMGQEVILRCVPISNHLYFYWYRQILGQKVEFLVSFYNNEISEKSEIFDDQFSVERPDGSNFTLKIRSTKLEDSAMYFCASNDRGSNQPQHFGDGTRLSIL.

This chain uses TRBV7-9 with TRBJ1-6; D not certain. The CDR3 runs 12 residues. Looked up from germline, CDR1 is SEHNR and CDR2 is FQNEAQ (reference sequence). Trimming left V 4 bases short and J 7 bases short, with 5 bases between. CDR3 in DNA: TGTGCCAGCAGCTCCCCGAATTCACCCCTCCACTTT. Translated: CASSSPNSPLHF.

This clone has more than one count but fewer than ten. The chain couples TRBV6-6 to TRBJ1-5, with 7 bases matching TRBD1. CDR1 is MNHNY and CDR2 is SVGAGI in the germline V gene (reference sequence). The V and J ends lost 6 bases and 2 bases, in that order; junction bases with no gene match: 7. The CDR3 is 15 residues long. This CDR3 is CASRLSQGGNQPQHF. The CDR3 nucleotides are TGTGCCAGCAGGCTCTCCCAGGGGGGCAATCAGCCCCAGCATTTT.

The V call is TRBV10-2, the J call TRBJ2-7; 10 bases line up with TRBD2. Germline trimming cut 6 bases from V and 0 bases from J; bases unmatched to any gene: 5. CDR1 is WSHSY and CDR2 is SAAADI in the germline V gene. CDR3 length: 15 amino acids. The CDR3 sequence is CASRDGLAVSYEQYF. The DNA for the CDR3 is TGCGCCAGCAGGGACGGACTAGCGGTCTCCTACGAGCAGTACTTC.

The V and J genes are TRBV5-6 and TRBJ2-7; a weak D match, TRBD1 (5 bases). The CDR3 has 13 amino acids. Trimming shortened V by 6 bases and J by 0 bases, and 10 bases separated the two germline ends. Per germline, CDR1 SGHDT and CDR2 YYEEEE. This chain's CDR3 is CASTMTVSYEQYF. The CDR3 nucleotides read TGTGCCAGCACCATGACAGTCTCCTACGAGCAGTACTTC.

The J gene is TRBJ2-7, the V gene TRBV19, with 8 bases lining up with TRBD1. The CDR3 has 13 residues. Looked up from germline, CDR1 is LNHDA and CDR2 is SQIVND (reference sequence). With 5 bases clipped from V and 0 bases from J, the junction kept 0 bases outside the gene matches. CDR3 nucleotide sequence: TGTGCCAGTAGTGACAGGGGCTCCTACGAGCAGTACTTC. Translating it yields CASSDRGSYEQYF. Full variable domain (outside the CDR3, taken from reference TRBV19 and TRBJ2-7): DGGITQSPKYLFRKEGQNVTLSCEQNLNHDAMYWYRQDPGQGLRLIYYSQIVNDFQKGDIAEGYSVSREKKESFPLTVTSAQKNPTAFYLCASSDRGSYEQYFGPGTRLTVT.

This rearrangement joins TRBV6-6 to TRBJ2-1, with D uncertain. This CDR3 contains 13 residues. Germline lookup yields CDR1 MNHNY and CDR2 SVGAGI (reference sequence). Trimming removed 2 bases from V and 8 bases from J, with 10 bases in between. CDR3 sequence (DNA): TGTGCCAGCAGTTACCCAAAGAGGTATGAGCAGTTCTTC. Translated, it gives CASSYPKRYEQFF.

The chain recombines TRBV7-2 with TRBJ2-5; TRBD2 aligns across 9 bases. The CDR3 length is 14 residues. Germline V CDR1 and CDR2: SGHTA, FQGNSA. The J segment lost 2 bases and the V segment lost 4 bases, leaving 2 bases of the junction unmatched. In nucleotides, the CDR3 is TGTGCCAGCAGCTCCACTAGCGGGCAAGAGACCCAGTACTTC. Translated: CASSSTSGQETQYF.

The CDR3 loop reads CASSPRGLAGGPNVYEQYF. CDR3 nucleotide sequence: TGTGCCAGCAGCCCTAGAGGACTAGCGGGAGGCCCAAATGTATACGAGCAGTACTTC. The chain has TRBV7-9 and TRBJ2-7, with 14 bases lining up with TRBD2. The CDR3 spans 19 residues. CDR1 is SEHNR, CDR2 FQNEAQ, per germline (reference sequence). The ends lost 5 bases at V and 4 bases at J; junction bases unmatched: 16.

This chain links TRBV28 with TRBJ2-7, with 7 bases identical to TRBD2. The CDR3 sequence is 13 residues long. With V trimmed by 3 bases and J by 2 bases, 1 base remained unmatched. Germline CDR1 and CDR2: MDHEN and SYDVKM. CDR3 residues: CASSLAGAYEQYF. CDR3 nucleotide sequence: TGTGCCAGCAGTTTGGCGGGGGCCTACGAGCAGTACTTC.

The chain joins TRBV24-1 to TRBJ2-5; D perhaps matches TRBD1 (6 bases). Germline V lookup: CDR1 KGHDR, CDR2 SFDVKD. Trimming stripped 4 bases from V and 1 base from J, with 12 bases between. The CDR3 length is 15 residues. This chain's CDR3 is CATSDPRQAQETQYF. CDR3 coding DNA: TGTGCCACCAGTGACCCCCGACAGGCCCAAGAGACCCAGTACTTC.

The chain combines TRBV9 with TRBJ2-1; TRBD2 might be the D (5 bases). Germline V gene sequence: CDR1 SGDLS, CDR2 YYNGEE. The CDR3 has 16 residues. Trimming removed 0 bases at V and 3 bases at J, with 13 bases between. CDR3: CASSVGQRSDYNEQFF. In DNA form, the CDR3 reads TGTGCCAGCAGCGTAGGGCAGCGGAGTGACTACAATGAGCAGTTCTTC.

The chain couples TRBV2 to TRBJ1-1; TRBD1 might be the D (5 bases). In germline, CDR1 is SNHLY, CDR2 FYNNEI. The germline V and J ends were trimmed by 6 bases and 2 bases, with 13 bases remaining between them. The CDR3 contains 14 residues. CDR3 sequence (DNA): TGTGCCAGCAGGGGGCTGGGAGGTAACACTGAAGCTTTCTTT. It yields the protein CASRGLGGNTEAFF.

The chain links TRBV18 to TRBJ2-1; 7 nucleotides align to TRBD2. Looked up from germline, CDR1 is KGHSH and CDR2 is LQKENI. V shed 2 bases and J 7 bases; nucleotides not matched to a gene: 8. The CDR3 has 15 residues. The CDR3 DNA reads TGTGCCAGCTCACCAGTGGGAGGGCCGGGAAATGAGCAGTTCTTC. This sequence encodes CASSPVGGPGNEQFF.

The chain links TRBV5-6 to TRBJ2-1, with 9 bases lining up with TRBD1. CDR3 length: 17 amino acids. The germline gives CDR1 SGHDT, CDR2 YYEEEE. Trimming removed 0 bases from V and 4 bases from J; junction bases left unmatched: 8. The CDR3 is CASSLGFSDRGYNEQFF. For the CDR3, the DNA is TGTGCCAGCAGCTTGGGGTTTTCGGACAGGGGATACAATGAGCAGTTCTTC.